This TCR beta chain was sequenced during a study of T-cell memory formation after mild COVID-19. On the study more broadly: Largely, the TCR clusters proved donor specific. Study conclusions and caveats: In second-wave clones peaking day 37, SARS-CoV-2 specificity remained unconfirmed. Prior to infection, memory already included some responding clones, suggesting cross-reactive memory joined. Clones that contracted clustered mainly in CM and EM if CD4+ and in EMRA if CD8+.

MiXCR, applied by TCRdb to the 5' RACE reads, yields one record per CDR3 protein. The repertoire holds 350,000 to 450,000 distinct CDR3 sequences, with 13% to 15% as singletons. Between the trimmed V and J ends, which lost 7 bases and 1 base, there was a span of 16 bases. Germline values: CDR1 MNHEY, CDR2 SVGEGT. CDR3 length: 16 amino acids. This clonotype was counted only a few times. Its antigen is still unknown. This receptor was taken from a man aged 18 to 30 who had mild COVID-19 (a few samples of this study predate the infection). Cell type and time point are not known. Sequencing input: PBMCs or a T cell subset sorted from them (not recorded which). The chain recombines TRBV6-2 or TRBV6-3 with TRBJ2-2, with D possibly matching TRBD1 (6 bases). CDR3 nucleotide sequence: TGTGCCAGCACCCAGATGGGACAAGGGAACACCGGGGAGCTGTTTTTT. Translating gives CASTQMGQGNTGELFF.